The 26 T cell receptor beta chains below come from one sample, sequenced in a study of blood T cell repertoires in COVID-19. TCRdb's table, derived via immunoSEQ multiplex PCR, lists solely in-frame clones and lacks some. The sample yields 25,000 to 35,000 clones, almost 90% seen once. The sequencing sample was made of peripheral blood. All receptors derive from a man in his sixties with active COVID-19.

This chain uses TRBV15 with TRBJ2-7; 9 bases align to TRBD2. The germline V gene encodes CDR1 LNHNV and CDR2 YYDKDF (reference sequence). V lost 1 base, J lost 0 bases, and 7 bases stayed unmatched. This CDR3 comprises 17 residues. CDR3 coding DNA: TGTGCCACCAGCAGAGCGAGGGCTAGCGGGGCCTCCTACGAGCAGTACTTC. It codes for CATSRARASGASYEQYF.

The CDR3 region has the DNA TGTGCCAGCAGCTTGGGTCCCAGGGCTAATGAAAAACTGTTTTTT. Translation gives CASSLGPRANEKLFF. This chain uses TRBV5-6 with TRBJ1-4, with a weak D call TRBD1 (5 bases). The V end was cut by 0 bases, the J end by 3 bases, with 9 bases between. The CDR3 extends over 15 amino acids. The V gene's germline CDR1 is SGHDT and CDR2 YYEEEE.

About this clone itself: A junction boundary mismatches the germline segment, possibly from a read error. V usage is TRBV5-6 and J usage is TRBJ1-1; D is undetermined. CDR1 SGHDT and CDR2 YYEEEE come from the germline V gene. The CDR3 has 14 residues. CDR3 sequence reads: CASSLGSGRTEAFF. The CDR3 DNA reads as TGTGCCAGCAGTTTGGGTAGTGGTCGCACTGAAGCTTTCTTT.

This chain joins TRBV29-1 and TRBJ2-7, with TRBD1 identical over 12 bases. Per germline, CDR1 SQVTM and CDR2 ANQGSEA. This CDR3 region has 14 residues. J gave up 7 bases and V 5 bases, and 9 bases lay outside the gene matches. CDR3 DNA: TGCAGCGTTAAACCGGGACAGGGGGCGTGGGAGCAGTACTTC. It specifies CSVKPGQGAWEQYF.

The V gene is TRBV7-8, the J gene TRBJ1-5; 9 nucleotides line up with TRBD1. The germline V gene has CDR1 SGHVS and CDR2 FQNEAQ. The V and J ends lost 5 bases and 7 bases, in that order; junction bases with no gene match: 3. The CDR3 covers 13 residues. The CDR3 here is CASSPGTGQPQHF. The CDR3 bases are TGTGCCAGCAGCCCGGGGACAGGGCAGCCCCAGCATTTT.

J is TRBJ2-7 and V is TRBV28; a weak D match, TRBD1 (5 bases). Germline CDR1 is MDHEN and CDR2 is SYDVKM. With 8 bases removed from V and 4 bases from J, the gap between germline ends came to 9 bases. The CDR3 has 11 amino acids. In nucleotides, the CDR3 is TGTGCCAGCCAAGCAGGGTACGAGCAGTACTTC. This sequence encodes CASQAGYEQYF.

Notes on this clone: The junction departs from the called germline gene at one end, perhaps through a read error. V usage is TRBV7-9 and J usage is TRBJ1-2, with D perhaps TRBD1 (5 bases). The CDR3 contains 14 residues. CDR1 is SEHNR, CDR2 FQNEAQ, per germline (reference sequence). The CDR3 protein is CASSLGRRVEGYTF. For the CDR3, the DNA is TGTGCCAGCAGTTTAGGTCGCAGGGTAGAAGGCTACACCTTC.

The V and J genes are TRBV11-3 and TRBJ1-4; a weak D match, TRBD1 (5 bases). The germline V gene encodes CDR1 SGHNT and CDR2 YENEEA. V lost 2 bases and J lost 2, with 21 bases in between. This CDR3 has 19 residues. The CDR3 DNA follows: TGTGCCAGCAGCTTATCGTCGGGCAGGGTTTTGGGGACTAATGAAAAACTGTTTTTT. Protein: CASSLSSGRVLGTNEKLFF.

The gene calls are TRBV5-4 and TRBJ1-4; D gene uncertain. The CDR3 runs to 15 residues. Germline V lookup: CDR1 SGHNT, CDR2 YYREEE (reference sequence). V lost 4 bases and J lost 0, with 10 bases in between. The CDR3 DNA follows: TGTGCCAGCAGCCCGGACGGGGCAACTAATGAAAAACTGTTTTTT. As protein: CASSPDGATNEKLFF. The full variable domain, its missing parts supplied by reference TRBV5-4 and TRBJ1-4, is ETGVTQSPTHLIKTRGQQVTLRCSSQSGHNTVSWYQQALGQGPQFIFQYYREEENGRGNFPPRFSGLQFPNYSSELNVNALELDDSALYLCASSPDGATNEKLFFGSGTQLSVL.

The chain uses TRBV28 and TRBJ1-5; D is perhaps TRBD1 (6 bases). The germline V gene has CDR1 MDHEN and CDR2 SYDVKM. The CDR3 covers 13 residues. V dropped 4 bases and J dropped 9 bases, with 13 bases sitting between them. The CDR3 region has the DNA TGTGCCAGCAGTTCCCGGGACAAAAGGCCCCAGCATTTT. Translating it yields CASSSRDKRPQHF.

This chain connects TRBV7-9 to TRBJ2-7; 9 bases line up with TRBD1. The CDR3 is 13 amino acids. J was trimmed by 4 bases and V by 5 bases; bases with no gene match: 3. In germline, CDR1 is SEHNR, CDR2 FQNEAQ (reference sequence). The CDR3 region is CASSPGQGYEQYF. For the CDR3, the DNA is TGTGCCAGCAGCCCGGGACAGGGATACGAGCAGTACTTC.

The rearrangement joins TRBV4-1 to TRBJ1-1, with D unresolved. Trimming took 2 bases from V and 0 from J, leaving 4 bases between them. This CDR3 has 13 amino acids. Germline lookup yields CDR1 MGHRA and CDR2 YSYEKL. CDR3 nucleotides: TGCGCCAGCAGCCAAATCATGAACACTGAAGCTTTCTTT. This codes for CASSQIMNTEAFF.

The genes are TRBV4-3 and TRBJ1-2, with no clear D. The CDR3 has 15 amino acids. Trimming took 0 bases from V and 5 from J, leaving 13 bases between them. In germline, CDR1 is LGHNA, CDR2 YSLEER. The CDR3 loop is CASSQDSGRTYGYTF. CDR3 DNA sequence: TGCGCCAGCAGCCAAGATAGCGGGAGAACTTATGGCTACACCTTC.

The chain joins TRBV6-1 to TRBJ1-6; the D is unclear. The CDR3 has 16 residues. Trimming pared 3 bases from V and 0 bases from J, leaving 9 bases between. The germline V gene encodes CDR1 MNHNS and CDR2 SASEGT. The CDR3 DNA is TGTGCCAGCAGTGAGGCGGCAGTCTCCTATAATTCACCCCTCCACTTT. Translation gives CASSEAAVSYNSPLHF.

V gene TRBV5-6 combines with J gene TRBJ1-5, with D tentatively TRBD1 (5 bases). V was cut by 0 bases and J by 6 bases, with 10 bases left in between. Germline assignment: CDR1 SGHDT and CDR2 YYEEEE. The CDR3 runs 14 residues. The CDR3 loop is CASSLGVGGQPQHF. The CDR3 DNA reads as TGTGCCAGCAGCTTGGGGGTCGGGGGTCAGCCCCAGCATTTT.

J is TRBJ2-3 and V is TRBV27; D possibly corresponds to TRBD1 (6 bases). Germline V gene lookup returns CDR1 MNHEY and CDR2 SMNVEV (reference sequence). The V and J ends lost 4 bases and 0 bases respectively, with 11 bases between them. This CDR3 is built from 15 residues. In DNA, the CDR3 is TGTGCCAGCAGTTACGATGGGGGCAGCACAGATACGCAGTATTTT. Translating it yields CASSYDGGSTDTQYF.

This sequence joins TRBV29-1 and TRBJ1-1; no clear D gene. Trimming took 6 bases from V and 0 from J, leaving 14 bases between them. Germline CDR1 is SQVTM and CDR2 is ANQGSEA. The length of the CDR3 is 14 residues. The CDR3 spells CSVLQNSMNTEAFF. DNA for the CDR3: TGCAGCGTCCTACAGAACTCTATGAACACTGAAGCTTTCTTT.

The rearrangement links TRBV19 to TRBJ1-6; D is perhaps TRBD1 (5 bases). Trimming shortened V by 6 bases and J by 7 bases, and 19 bases separated the two germline ends. The V gene's germline CDR1 is LNHDA and CDR2 SQIVND (reference sequence). The CDR3 is made up of 16 amino acids. This CDR3 is CASSDSQGAQNSPLHF. In DNA form, the CDR3 reads TGTGCCAGTAGCGACTCCCAAGGGGCCCAAAATTCACCCCTCCACTTT.

The chain employs TRBV5-1 and TRBJ2-1; 10 nucleotides align to TRBD2. The V segment lost 0 bases and the J segment 14 bases; nucleotides outside the gene matches: 11. The germline V gene encodes CDR1 SGHRS and CDR2 YFSETQ. The CDR3 sequence is 15 residues long. The CDR3 sequence is CASSLAASGGPRKFF. Here the CDR3 DNA reads TGCGCCAGCAGCTTGGCGGCTAGCGGGGGCCCACGCAAGTTCTTC.

The chain recombines TRBV4-1 with TRBJ1-3, with unresolved D. Trimming removed 3 bases from V and 0 bases from J, with 6 bases in between. Germline V CDR1 and CDR2: MGHRA, YSYEKL. The CDR3 sequence is 14 residues long. CDR3 nucleotide sequence: TGCGCCAGCAGCCACCCCGGCTCTGGAAACACCATATATTTT. Protein sequence: CASSHPGSGNTIYF.

This clone is medium-sized within its sample. The chain links TRBV7-8 to TRBJ2-7, with D unclear. There are 17 residues in the CDR3. Germline values: CDR1 SGHVS, CDR2 FQNEAQ. Trimming removed 2 bases at V and 0 bases at J, with 17 bases between. Written as DNA, the CDR3 is TGTGCCAGCAGCTTATCAACGACACGACACAGCTCCTACGAGCAGTACTTC. Translating gives CASSLSTTRHSSYEQYF.

The CDR3 reads CASSQDPRAASQETQYF. The CDR3, as DNA: TGTGCCAGCAGCCAAGATCCGAGGGCGGCTAGCCAAGAGACCCAGTACTTC. This sequence joins TRBV4-2 and TRBJ2-5, with a possible D match to TRBD2 (5 bases). The V gene's germline CDR1 is LGHNA and CDR2 YNFKEQ. V was pared by 0 bases and J by 1 base, with 15 bases between. This CDR3 has 17 residues.

The rearrangement uses TRBV5-4 and TRBJ2-5; perhaps TRBD1 as D (6 bases). Germline assignment: CDR1 SGHNT and CDR2 YYREEE (reference sequence). This CDR3 comprises 13 residues. The V and J ends lost 4 bases and 7 bases respectively, with 14 bases between them. The CDR3, as DNA: TGTGCCAGCAGCGCGGACCAAGGGGGGACCCAGTACTTC. Translating gives CASSADQGGTQYF.

The rearrangement joins TRBV21-1 to TRBJ1-3; no DNA check was done on the table's D call, TRBD1. TRBV21-1 is given as a pseudogene. The CDR3 covers 15 residues. CDR3 amino acids: CASNPGQGTGNTIYF. The CDR3 DNA reads as TGTGCCAGCAACCCCGGACAGGGGACTGGAAACACCATATATTTT.

This clone was seen more than once but under ten times. The chain recombines TRBV5-1 with TRBJ2-1; the D is unclear. The CDR3 has 15 amino acids. V lost 4 bases to trimming and J lost 0 bases, with 11 bases between them. Germline V lookup: CDR1 SGHRS, CDR2 YFSETQ. The CDR3 DNA is TGCGCCAGCAGCGCGGAGTTAATCTCCTACAATGAGCAGTTCTTC. Its translation is CASSAELISYNEQFF.

The chain has TRBV28 and TRBJ2-5, with unresolved D. Germline V lookup: CDR1 MDHEN, CDR2 SYDVKM. The V end lost 2 bases, the J end lost 1 base, and 5 bases lay between the germline ends. The CDR3 sequence is 13 residues long. The CDR3 nucleotides are TGTGCCAGCAGTTTAGGCAGCCAAGAGACCCAGTACTTC. This gives the protein CASSLGSQETQYF.